These 8 T cell receptor beta chains came from one sample sequenced in a study of blood T cell repertoires in COVID-19. Using immunoSEQ multiplex PCR, the repertoire was profiled, and TCRdb retains in-frame clones only, with some absent. The sample holds fewer than 250,000 clones, about 80% seen once. Sequencing was carried out using peripheral blood. These receptors all stem from a woman aged 45-59 years with acute or convalescent COVID-19.

The chain has TRBV19 and TRBJ2-7, with TRBD1 matching over 8 bases. The germline gives CDR1 LNHDA, CDR2 SQIVND (reference sequence). The CDR3 spans 15 residues. V trimming: 5 bases; J trimming: 2 bases; junction bases outside the gene matches: 8. CDR3 protein: CASSPRTGRTYEQYF. CDR3 sequence (DNA): TGTGCCAGTAGTCCACGGACAGGGAGAACCTACGAGCAGTACTTC.

The gene calls are TRBV5-1 and TRBJ2-2; 7 nucleotides align to TRBD2. Trimming cost V 1 base and J 8 bases; bases outside gene matches: 5. This CDR3 has 14 amino acids. The germline gives CDR1 SGHRS, CDR2 YFSETQ. The DNA of the CDR3 is TGCGCCAGCAGCTTGTCGGCGGGAGAAGGGGAGCTGTTTTTT. Translation gives CASSLSAGEGELFF.

The CDR3 here is CASSYATAPPRSGELFF. The CDR3 DNA follows: TGTGCCAGCAGTTACGCGACAGCTCCGCCGCGTAGCGGGGAGCTGTTTTTT. The J gene is TRBJ2-2, the V gene TRBV6-2 or TRBV6-3; maybe TRBD1 (5 bases). Germline CDR1 reads MNHEY; CDR2 reads SVGEGT. V lost 2 bases and J lost 7, with 20 bases in between. This CDR3 comprises 17 residues.

The chain joins TRBV27 to TRBJ1-1; D not certain. V gave up 8 bases and J gave up 4 bases, with 5 bases separating them. Germline lookup yields CDR1 MNHEY and CDR2 SMNVEV (reference sequence). The CDR3 spans 10 residues. The CDR3 DNA reads TGTGCCAGCCGGGGCACTGAAGCTTTCTTT. It yields the protein CASRGTEAFF.

This rearrangement joins TRBV2 to TRBJ2-7; maybe TRBD2 (6 bases). This CDR3 comprises 13 residues. The V end lost 7 bases, the J end lost 4 bases, and 14 bases lay between the germline ends. Germline values: CDR1 SNHLY, CDR2 FYNNEI. The CDR3 DNA follows: TGTGCCAGCAAGGAACAGGCGGGATACGAGCAGTACTTC. This gives the protein CASKEQAGYEQYF.

The chain joins TRBV10-3 to TRBJ2-7; the match to TRBD1 covers 7 bases. The CDR3 consists of 13 residues. Germline CDR1 ENHRY, CDR2 SYGVKD. V was pared by 7 bases and J by 0 bases, with 3 bases of the junction left unmatched. The CDR3 loop reads CAITQGDSYEQYF. The CDR3 DNA sequence: TGTGCCATCACCCAGGGGGACTCCTACGAGCAGTACTTC.

The genes are TRBV28 and TRBJ1-2; D gene uncertain. V gave up 2 bases and J gave up 8 bases, with 18 bases separating them. This CDR3 is 15 amino acids long. Germline-derived CDR1 and CDR2 are MDHEN and SYDVKM. CDR3 coding DNA: TGTGCCAGCAGTTTAGCCGGAAATCTCAGGCTCGGCTACACCTTC. It yields the protein CASSLAGNLRLGYTF.

V and J are TRBV5-1 and TRBJ2-7; 8 bases are shared with TRBD1. Per germline, CDR1 SGHRS and CDR2 YFSETQ. Germline trimming cut 0 bases from V and 4 bases from J; bases unmatched to any gene: 3. The CDR3 has 14 residues. The CDR3 sequence: CASSLDTGGYEQYF. The DNA of the CDR3 is TGCGCCAGCAGCTTGGACACAGGGGGGTACGAGCAGTACTTC.